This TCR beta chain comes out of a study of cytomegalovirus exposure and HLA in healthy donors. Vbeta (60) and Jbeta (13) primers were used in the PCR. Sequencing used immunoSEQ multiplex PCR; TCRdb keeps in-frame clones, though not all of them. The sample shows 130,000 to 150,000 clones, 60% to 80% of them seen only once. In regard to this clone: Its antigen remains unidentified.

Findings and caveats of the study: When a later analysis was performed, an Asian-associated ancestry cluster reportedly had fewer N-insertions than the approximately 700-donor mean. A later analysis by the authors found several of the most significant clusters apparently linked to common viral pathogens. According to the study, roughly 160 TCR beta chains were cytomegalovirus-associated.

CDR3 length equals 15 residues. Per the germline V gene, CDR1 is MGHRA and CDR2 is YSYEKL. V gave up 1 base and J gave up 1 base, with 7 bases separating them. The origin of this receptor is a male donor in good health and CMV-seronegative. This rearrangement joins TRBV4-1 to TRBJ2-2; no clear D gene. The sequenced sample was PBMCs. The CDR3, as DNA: TGCGCCAGCAGCCAAGCCTATGGGAACACCGGGGAGCTGTTTTTT. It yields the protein CASSQAYGNTGELFF.